This is a list of T cell receptor beta chains from one sample in a study of T cell repertoires in cytomegalovirus infection. Via MiXCR, TCRdb re-called the reads, giving one row per CDR3 protein. The sample has 150,000 to 200,000 distinct CDR3 sequences, around 15% seen once; the top ten hold around 27%. Sequencing used PBMCs. The source of these receptors is a human donor in good health (CMV status not recorded). Some clones in this sample may be carry-over from other donors' samples. Both conserved end residues are part of each CDR3. A D gene is named only where the DNA matches it firmly. The listing skips clone size in some rows; elsewhere it reads once, few, many or a size class.

clone_size: many
j_call: TRBJ1-1
v_call: TRBV7-9
d_call: NA
cdr3_aa: CASSFLRRLNTEAFF
cdr3_nt: TGTGCCAGCAGCTTCCTTAGAAGGCTAAACACTGAAGCTTTCTTT

clone_size: many
j_call: TRBJ2-3
v_call: TRBV20-1
d_call: NA
cdr3_aa: CSARALTSTDTQYF
cdr3_nt: TGCAGTGCTAGGGCTTTAACTAGCACAGATACGCAGTATTTT

clone_size: many
j_call: TRBJ2-2
v_call: TRBV7-3
d_call: NA
cdr3_aa: CASSLNPRENTGELFF
cdr3_nt: TGTGCCAGCAGCTTAAATCCCAGGGAGAACACCGGGGAGCTGTTTTTT

clone_size: NA
j_call: TRBJ1-1
v_call: TRBV18
d_call: NA
cdr3_aa: CASSQLDSPGTEAFF
cdr3_nt: TGTGCCAGCTCACAATTGGACAGCCCGGGCACTGAAGCTTTCTTT

clone_size: many
j_call: TRBJ2-1
v_call: TRBV6-2/TRBV6-3
d_call: TRBD2
cdr3_aa: CASSFGTSGGLYNEQFF
cdr3_nt: TGTGCCAGCAGTTTCGGGACTAGCGGGGGGTTGTACAATGAGCAGTTCTTC

clone_size: NA
j_call: TRBJ1-3
v_call: TRBV5-4
d_call: NA
cdr3_aa: CASSLTTGNTIYF
cdr3_nt: TGTGCCAGCAGCTTAACGACTGGAAACACCATATATTTT

clone_size: many
j_call: TRBJ2-2
v_call: TRBV7-9
d_call: TRBD2
cdr3_aa: CASSIGTIDTGELFF
cdr3_nt: TGTGCCAGCAGTATCGGGACTATTGACACCGGGGAGCTGTTTTTT

clone_size: few
j_call: TRBJ1-2
v_call: TRBV29-1
d_call: NA
cdr3_aa: CSVTGRANYGYTF
cdr3_nt: TGCAGCGTTACCGGAAGAGCTAACTATGGCTACACCTTC

clone_size: many
j_call: TRBJ2-1
v_call: TRBV7-3
d_call: NA
cdr3_aa: CASSPQGAYNEQFF
cdr3_nt: TGTGCCAGCAGCCCCCAAGGGGCCTACAATGAGCAGTTCTTC

clone_size: many
j_call: TRBJ2-6
v_call: TRBV7-8
d_call: NA
cdr3_aa: CASSFSRRALSGANVLTF
cdr3_nt: TGTGCCAGCAGCTTTTCCCGACGAGCGCTCTCTGGGGCCAACGTCCTGACTTTC

clone_size: many
j_call: TRBJ1-4
v_call: TRBV5-1
d_call: NA
cdr3_aa: CASSLWQPNEKLFF
cdr3_nt: TGCGCCAGCAGCTTGTGGCAGCCTAATGAAAAACTGTTTTTT

clone_size: many
j_call: TRBJ2-1
v_call: TRBV7-9
d_call: NA
cdr3_aa: CASSRLLQGIEQFF
cdr3_nt: TGTGCCAGCAGCCGACTCCTACAGGGCATTGAGCAGTTCTTC

clone_size: many
j_call: TRBJ2-5
v_call: TRBV7-2
d_call: NA
cdr3_aa: CASSLESGLETQYF
cdr3_nt: TGTGCCAGCAGCTTAGAGAGCGGGCTAGAGACCCAGTACTTC

clone_size: few
j_call: TRBJ2-5
v_call: TRBV18
d_call: NA
cdr3_aa: CASSPNEETQYF
cdr3_nt: TGTGCCAGCTCACCAAACGAGGAGACCCAGTACTTC

clone_size: NA
j_call: TRBJ1-6
v_call: TRBV10-3
d_call: NA
cdr3_aa: CAISDGTSNSPLHF
cdr3_nt: TGTGCCATCAGTGATGGGACCTCGAATTCACCCCTCCACTTT

clone_size: many
j_call: TRBJ1-5
v_call: TRBV7-2
d_call: TRBD1
cdr3_aa: CASSRQGNQPQHF
cdr3_nt: TGTGCCAGCAGCCGACAGGGTAATCAGCCCCAGCATTTT

clone_size: NA
j_call: TRBJ1-1
v_call: TRBV2
d_call: NA
cdr3_aa: CASRLLRGVAEAFF
cdr3_nt: TGTGCCAGCAGACTTCTTAGAGGGGTCGCTGAAGCTTTCTTT

clone_size: many
j_call: TRBJ2-3
v_call: TRBV7-2
d_call: NA
cdr3_aa: CAAGRENADTQYF
cdr3_nt: TGTGCCGCGGGACGGGAGAATGCAGATACGCAGTATTTT

clone_size: NA
j_call: TRBJ2-1
v_call: TRBV6-2/TRBV6-3
d_call: TRBD1
cdr3_aa: CASSWTGDTYNEQFF
cdr3_nt: TGTGCCAGCAGTTGGACAGGGGACACCTACAATGAGCAGTTCTTC

clone_size: many
j_call: TRBJ1-2
v_call: TRBV7-2
d_call: NA
cdr3_aa: CASSFPGGGYTF
cdr3_nt: TGTGCCAGCAGCTTCCCCGGGGGCGGCTACACCTTC

clone_size: many
j_call: TRBJ2-2
v_call: TRBV7-2
d_call: NA
cdr3_aa: CASSTPGGSNTGELFF
cdr3_nt: TGTGCCAGCAGCACCCCTGGCGGTTCGAACACCGGGGAGCTGTTTTTT

clone_size: NA
j_call: TRBJ1-4
v_call: TRBV20-1
d_call: TRBD1
cdr3_aa: CSARDRSRDRGPTNEKLFF
cdr3_nt: TGCAGTGCTAGAGATCGAAGCAGGGACAGGGGACCAACTAATGAAAAACTGTTTTTT

clone_size: NA
j_call: TRBJ2-7
v_call: TRBV10-3
d_call: NA
cdr3_aa: CAITGKGLYEQYF
cdr3_nt: TGTGCCATCACAGGGAAGGGTCTTTACGAGCAGTACTTC

clone_size: few
j_call: TRBJ2-7
v_call: TRBV5-1
d_call: TRBD2
cdr3_aa: CASTSGVVSSYEQYF
cdr3_nt: TGCGCCAGCACTAGCGGGGTCGTAAGCTCCTACGAGCAGTACTTC

clone_size: few
j_call: TRBJ2-7
v_call: TRBV29-1
d_call: NA
cdr3_aa: CSVGPSTYEQYF
cdr3_nt: TGCAGCGTTGGGCCTAGCACCTACGAGCAGTACTTC

clone_size: NA
j_call: TRBJ2-3
v_call: TRBV12-3/TRBV12-4
d_call: NA
cdr3_aa: CASRMGLAVSTDTQYF
cdr3_nt: TGTGCCAGCAGGATGGGGCTTGCGGTGAGCACAGATACGCAGTATTTT

clone_size: many
j_call: TRBJ1-5
v_call: TRBV12-5
d_call: TRBD1
cdr3_aa: CASGPCLGGGNQPQHF
cdr3_nt: TGTGCTAGTGGTCCTTGTCTAGGGGGCGGCAATCAGCCCCAGCATTTT

clone_size: few
j_call: TRBJ2-1
v_call: TRBV19
d_call: NA
cdr3_aa: CASRAGALLYNEQFF
cdr3_nt: TGTGCCAGTAGGGCAGGGGCGCTACTCTACAATGAGCAGTTCTTC

clone_size: NA
j_call: TRBJ2-1
v_call: TRBV25-1
d_call: NA
cdr3_aa: CASSGTRERFNEQFF
cdr3_nt: TGTGCCAGCAGTGGAACCCGGGAGCGTTTCAATGAGCAGTTCTTC

clone_size: few
j_call: TRBJ2-5
v_call: TRBV15
d_call: NA
cdr3_aa: CATSRDPRKETQYF
cdr3_nt: TGTGCCACCAGCAGAGATCCCCGTAAAGAGACCCAGTACTTC

clone_size: many
j_call: TRBJ1-5
v_call: TRBV28
d_call: NA
cdr3_aa: CASSPERVLSNQPQHF
cdr3_nt: TGTGCCAGCAGTCCCGAGAGAGTCCTTAGCAATCAGCCCCAGCATTTT

clone_size: many
j_call: TRBJ2-1
v_call: TRBV7-8
d_call: NA
cdr3_aa: CASSSAYYNEQFF
cdr3_nt: TGTGCCAGCAGCTCGGCGTATTACAATGAGCAGTTCTTC

clone_size: many
j_call: TRBJ1-1
v_call: TRBV7-6
d_call: NA
cdr3_aa: CASSLGFNTEAFF
cdr3_nt: TGTGCCAGCAGCTTAGGGTTCAACACTGAAGCTTTCTTT

clone_size: NA
j_call: TRBJ2-6
v_call: TRBV18
d_call: NA
cdr3_aa: CASSPLGQMTSGANVLTF
cdr3_nt: TGTGCCAGCTCACCGCTGGGACAAATGACTTCTGGGGCCAACGTCCTGACTTTC

clone_size: few
j_call: TRBJ2-1
v_call: TRBV14
d_call: NA
cdr3_aa: CASSQWAGHNEQFF
cdr3_nt: TGTGCCAGCAGCCAATGGGCAGGGCACAATGAGCAGTTCTTC

clone_size: many
j_call: TRBJ2-7
v_call: TRBV7-9
d_call: TRBD2
cdr3_aa: CASSRILAGGGNYEQYF
cdr3_nt: TGTGCCAGCAGCCGGATACTAGCGGGAGGGGGTAACTACGAGCAGTACTTC

clone_size: many
j_call: TRBJ2-5
v_call: TRBV12-3/TRBV12-4
d_call: NA
cdr3_aa: CASSHFRDLQETQYF
cdr3_nt: TGTGCCAGCAGTCACTTCCGGGACTTACAAGAGACCCAGTACTTC

clone_size: many
j_call: TRBJ2-1
v_call: TRBV10-3
d_call: TRBD2
cdr3_aa: CATQTSGEQFF
cdr3_nt: TGTGCCACCCAGACTAGCGGGGAGCAGTTCTTC

clone_size: once
j_call: TRBJ2-5
v_call: TRBV28
d_call: NA
cdr3_aa: CASSNSGGLAETQYF
cdr3_nt: TGTGCCAGCAGTAATTCCGGGGGGCTGGCGGAGACCCAGTACTTC

clone_size: few
j_call: TRBJ2-7
v_call: TRBV28
d_call: NA
cdr3_aa: CASSLRAGQGSYEQYF
cdr3_nt: TGTGCCAGCAGTTTAAGGGCGGGACAAGGATCCTACGAGCAGTACTTC

clone_size: NA
j_call: TRBJ1-5
v_call: TRBV6-6
d_call: NA
cdr3_aa: CASSYANQPQHF
cdr3_nt: TGTGCCAGCAGTTACGCTAATCAGCCCCAGCATTTT

clone_size: many
j_call: TRBJ2-2
v_call: TRBV7-3
d_call: NA
cdr3_aa: CASGRRGSNTGELFF
cdr3_nt: TGTGCCAGCGGTAGGCGTGGATCGAACACCGGGGAGCTGTTTTTT

clone_size: NA
j_call: TRBJ1-1
v_call: TRBV12-3/TRBV12-4
d_call: NA
cdr3_aa: CASSLFGATEAFF
cdr3_nt: TGTGCCAGCAGTTTGTTTGGGGCCACTGAAGCTTTCTTT

clone_size: few
j_call: TRBJ2-1
v_call: TRBV6-1
d_call: NA
cdr3_aa: CASMTAGQFNEQFF
cdr3_nt: TGTGCCAGCATGACCGCGGGACAGTTCAATGAGCAGTTCTTC

clone_size: NA
j_call: TRBJ2-5
v_call: TRBV29-1
d_call: NA
cdr3_aa: CSVEYYQETQYF
cdr3_nt: TGCAGCGTTGAATACTATCAAGAGACCCAGTACTTC

clone_size: many
j_call: TRBJ2-3
v_call: TRBV12-3/TRBV12-4
d_call: TRBD2
cdr3_aa: CASSLSGTSGKRRTDTQYF
cdr3_nt: TGTGCCAGCAGTCTCTCCGGGACTAGCGGAAAGAGGCGCACAGATACGCAGTATTTT

clone_size: few
j_call: TRBJ1-2
v_call: TRBV3-1
d_call: NA
cdr3_aa: CASSPWGNGYTF
cdr3_nt: TGTGCCAGCAGCCCTTGGGGGAATGGCTACACCTTC

clone_size: NA
j_call: TRBJ2-2
v_call: TRBV5-4
d_call: NA
cdr3_aa: CASSGRTYEANTGELFF
cdr3_nt: TGTGCCAGCAGCGGCAGAACCTACGAAGCGAACACCGGGGAGCTGTTTTTT